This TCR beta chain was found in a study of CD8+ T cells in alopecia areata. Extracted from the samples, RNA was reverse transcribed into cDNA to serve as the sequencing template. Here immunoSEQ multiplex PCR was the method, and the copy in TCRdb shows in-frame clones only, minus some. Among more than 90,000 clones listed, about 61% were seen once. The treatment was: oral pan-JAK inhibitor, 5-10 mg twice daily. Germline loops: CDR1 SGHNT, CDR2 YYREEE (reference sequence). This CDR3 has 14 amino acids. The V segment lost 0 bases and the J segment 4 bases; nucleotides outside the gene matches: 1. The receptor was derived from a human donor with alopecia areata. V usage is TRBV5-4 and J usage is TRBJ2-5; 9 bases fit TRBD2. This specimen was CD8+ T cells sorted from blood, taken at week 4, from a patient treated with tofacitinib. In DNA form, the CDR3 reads TGTGCCAGCAGCTTGGGCGGGGGGGCAGAGACCCAGTACTTC. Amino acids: CASSLGGGAETQYF.